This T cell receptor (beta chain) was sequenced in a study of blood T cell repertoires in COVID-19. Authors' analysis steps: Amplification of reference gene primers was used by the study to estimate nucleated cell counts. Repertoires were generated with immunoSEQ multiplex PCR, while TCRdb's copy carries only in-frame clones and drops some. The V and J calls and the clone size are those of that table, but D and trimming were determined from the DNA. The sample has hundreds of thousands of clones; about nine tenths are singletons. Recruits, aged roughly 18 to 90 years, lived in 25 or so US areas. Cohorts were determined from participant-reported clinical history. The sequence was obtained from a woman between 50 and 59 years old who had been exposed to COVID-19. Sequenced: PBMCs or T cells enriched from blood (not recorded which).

The CDR3 bases are TGTGCCAGTAGTCCACCCCGGGACAGGCTGACAGATACGCAGTATTTT. Translated: CASSPPRDRLTDTQYF. The V call is TRBV19, the J call TRBJ2-3; 8 bases are a match to TRBD1. This CDR3 has 16 residues. V trimming: 5 bases; J trimming: 3 bases; junction bases outside the gene matches: 10. CDR1 and CDR2 from the germline V gene are LNHDA and SQIVND (reference sequence).